This TCR beta chain was retrieved from a study of control samples from healthy donors and cancer patients. The table came from immunoSEQ multiplex PCR; TCRdb's copy has only in-frame clones and leaves some out. Altogether some 200,000 clones are present, around 94% being singletons, with the ten largest covering 1.5%. The CDR3 contains 14 residues. In germline, CDR1 is SGHRS, CDR2 YFSETQ. V was cut by 0 bases and J by 3 bases, with 9 bases left in between. The rearrangement uses TRBV5-1 and TRBJ1-2; D gene ambiguous. The sequence was obtained from a man in his fifties or sixties in good health. Sequencing was done on a sample of blood. The CDR3 is CASSLDPGDYGYTF. CDR3 DNA: TGCGCCAGCAGCTTGGACCCCGGGGACTATGGCTACACCTTC. The full variable domain, in which reference TRBV5-1 and TRBJ1-2 provide the parts outside the CDR3, is KAGVTQTPRYLIKTRGQQVTLSCSPISGHRSVSWYQQTPGQGLQFLFEYFSETQRNKGNFPGRFSGRQFSNSRSEMNVSTLELGDSALYLCASSLDPGDYGYTFGSGTRLTVV.